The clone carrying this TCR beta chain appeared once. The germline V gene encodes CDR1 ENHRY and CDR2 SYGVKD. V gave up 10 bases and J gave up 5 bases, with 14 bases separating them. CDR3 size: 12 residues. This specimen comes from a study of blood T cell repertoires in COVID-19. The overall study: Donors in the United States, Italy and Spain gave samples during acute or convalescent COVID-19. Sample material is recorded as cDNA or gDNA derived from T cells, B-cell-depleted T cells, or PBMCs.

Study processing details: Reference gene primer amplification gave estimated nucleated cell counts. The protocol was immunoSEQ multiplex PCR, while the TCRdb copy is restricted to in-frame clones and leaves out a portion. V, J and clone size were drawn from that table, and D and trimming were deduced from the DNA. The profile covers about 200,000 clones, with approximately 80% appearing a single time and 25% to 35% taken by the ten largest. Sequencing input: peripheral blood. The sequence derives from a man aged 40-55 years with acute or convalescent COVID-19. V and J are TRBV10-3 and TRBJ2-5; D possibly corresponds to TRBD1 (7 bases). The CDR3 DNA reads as TGTGCCACCGGGGGACAGTCGGAGACCCAGTACTTC. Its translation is CATGGQSETQYF.